This T cell receptor beta chain was captured in a study of T-cell reconstitution after alpha-beta-depleted transplantation in children. A TCRbeta library incorporating unique molecular identifiers was prepared. TCRdb called the PCR reads again in MiXCR, with one record for every CDR3 protein. The sample yields hundreds of thousands of distinct CDR3 sequences, approximately 12% seen once. V was trimmed by 4 bases and J by 0 bases, leaving 22 bases between them. The CDR3 is 19 amino acids. The chain links TRBV12-3 or TRBV12-4 to TRBJ2-4; TRBD2 might be the D (5 bases). The material sequenced was PBMCs, mostly from graft donor cells, taken 360 days after TCRalphabeta/CD19-depleted stem cell transplant. The receptor comes from a male patient between 5 and 17 years old who had a stem cell transplant for acute myeloid leukemia, so the T cells may come from the graft donor. The CDR3: CASSSLRPFEGLAKNIQYF. The CDR3 nucleotides read TGTGCCAGCAGTTCCCTAAGACCTTTTGAGGGATTAGCCAAAAACATTCAGTACTTC.